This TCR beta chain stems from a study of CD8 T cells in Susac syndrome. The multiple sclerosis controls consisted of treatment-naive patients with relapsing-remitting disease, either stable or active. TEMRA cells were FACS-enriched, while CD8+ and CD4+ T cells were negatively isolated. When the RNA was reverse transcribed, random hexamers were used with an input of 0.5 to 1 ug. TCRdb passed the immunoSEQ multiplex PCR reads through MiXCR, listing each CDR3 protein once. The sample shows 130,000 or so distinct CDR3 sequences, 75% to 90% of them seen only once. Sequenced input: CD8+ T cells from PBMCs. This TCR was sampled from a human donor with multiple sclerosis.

CDR3 sequence: CASSLSSRGTVVRQFF. As DNA, the CDR3 is TGTGCCAGCAGTTTATCGAGTAGGGGGACTGTGGTGAGGCAGTTCTTC. The chain carries TRBV27 and TRBJ2-1; the D gene could be TRBD1 or TRBD2 (6 bases each). Germline V gives CDR1 MNHEY, CDR2 SMNVEV (reference sequence). The CDR3 loop spans 16 amino acids. V was trimmed by 0 bases and J by 12 bases, leaving 21 bases between them.